This T cell receptor beta chain stems from a study of T cells in Graves' hyperthyroidism and ophthalmopathy. Germline V lookup: CDR1 SEHNR, CDR2 FQNEAQ (reference sequence). This CDR3 contains 16 residues. Losses at the gene ends were 5 bases for V and 5 bases for J; bases not matched to a gene: 9. What was amplified from RNA transcripts were TCR beta CDR3 regions. HTBI primers were employed in a first-round RT-PCR of the TCR CDR3. In TCRdb, the multiplex PCR reads were re-called with MiXCR into one record per CDR3 protein. The sample holds some 350,000 distinct CDR3 sequences, approximately 15% seen once.

V gene TRBV7-9 combines with J gene TRBJ2-3, with 11 bases lining up with TRBD2. The receptor comes from a woman aged 18-29 years with Graves' hyperthyroidism that later progressed to Graves' ophthalmopathy. The sequencing sample was made of blood. The CDR3, as DNA: TGTGCCAGCAGCCTTCAACTAGCGGGAGAAGTAGATACGCAGTATTTT. It codes for CASSLQLAGEVDTQYF.